A single sample is the source of the 26 T cell receptor beta chains below, sequenced in a study of blood T cells in healthy people across ages. The use of a sample-barcoded 5' primer and a J-beta primer mix characterized a second PCR of about 7 to 12 cycles. From the 5' RACE reads, TCRdb called clonotypes with MiXCR, one entry per CDR3 protein. The sample includes approximately 800,000 distinct CDR3 sequences, roughly 60% of them seen just once. The sample was blood. These receptors were collected from a man between 25 and 39 years old in good health.

The V gene is TRBV7-2, the J gene TRBJ1-2, with D perhaps TRBD1 (6 bases). From germline, CDR1 is SGHTA and CDR2 FQGNSA. Trimming removed 3 bases from V and 5 bases from J, with 19 bases in between. This CDR3 comprises 16 residues. In nucleotides, the CDR3 is TGTGCCAGCAGCTTGGGGGGGGCGCCGTGGACGTATGGCTACACCTTC. This sequence encodes CASSLGGAPWTYGYTF.

The gene calls are TRBV6-5 and TRBJ2-7; D may correspond to TRBD1 or TRBD2 (5 bases each). Trimming took off 5 bases at V and 4 bases at J, with 15 bases between the two ends. Germline V gene lookup returns CDR1 MNHEY and CDR2 SVGAGI. CDR3 length equals 14 residues. Here the CDR3 DNA reads TGTGCCAGCAGTCCCGGGACGTTGGCGTACGAGCAGTACTTC. Protein: CASSPGTLAYEQYF.

The chain couples TRBV7-9 to TRBJ2-3; D is undetermined. Germline values: CDR1 SEHNR, CDR2 FQNEAQ (reference sequence). With 5 bases removed from V and 6 bases from J, the gap between germline ends came to 21 bases. The CDR3 has 16 residues. The CDR3 is CASSEEAQPLRDTQYF. CDR3 DNA sequence: TGTGCCAGCAGCGAAGAGGCACAGCCCCTGAGGGATACGCAGTATTTT.

Here the CDR3 reads CASSSSGAFPEQYF. The CDR3 region has the DNA TGTGCCAGCAGCTCCAGCGGGGCCTTTCCCGAGCAGTACTTC. V and J are TRBV7-9 and TRBJ2-4, with 7 bases that match TRBD2. The assigned J gene may be wrong: the sequence end matches TRBJ2-7 better. This CDR3 is 14 amino acids long. The germline V gene has CDR1 SEHNR and CDR2 FQNEAQ (reference sequence).

This clonotype was detected a few times. The chain links TRBV7-2 to TRBJ2-5, with TRBD2 matching over 7 bases. J gave up 6 bases and V 5 bases, and 15 bases lay outside the gene matches. Looked up from germline, CDR1 is SGHTA and CDR2 is FQGNSA. The CDR3 is 16 amino acids. Here the CDR3 reads CASSAAGEGGQKTQYF. The CDR3 coding sequence is TGTGCCAGCAGCGCCGCCGGGGAGGGCGGACAAAAGACCCAGTACTTC. The full variable domain, completed using reference TRBV7-2 and TRBJ2-5, is GAGVSQSPSNKVTEKGKDVELRCDPISGHTALYWYRQSLGQGLEFLIYFQGNSAPDKSGLPSDRFSAERTGGSVSTLTIQRTQQEDSAVYLCASSAAGEGGQKTQYFGPGTRLLVL.

This chain uses TRBV5-1 with TRBJ2-3; D unresolved. The CDR3 has 13 amino acids. Germline V lookup: CDR1 SGHRS, CDR2 YFSETQ. V lost 6 bases to trimming and J lost 3 bases, with 11 bases between them. The CDR3 is CASTWGFTDTQYF. In DNA form, the CDR3 reads TGCGCCAGCACTTGGGGATTTACAGATACGCAGTATTTT.

The V gene is TRBV5-4, the J gene TRBJ2-5, with a possible D match to TRBD2 (6 bases). This CDR3 has 15 residues. The ends were cut back, 3 bases at V and 4 bases at J, with 16 bases in the middle. The germline gives CDR1 SGHNT, CDR2 YYREEE (reference sequence). This CDR3 is CASSSSGVELETQYF. Written as DNA, the CDR3 is TGTGCCAGCAGCTCCTCGGGGGTAGAGCTAGAGACCCAGTACTTC.

The rearrangement uses TRBV7-2 and TRBJ2-3; D might be TRBD2 (5 bases). Trimming shortened V by 5 bases and J by 5 bases, and 11 bases separated the two germline ends. Germline V gene lookup returns CDR1 SGHTA and CDR2 FQGNSA. The CDR3 sequence is 13 residues long. This chain's CDR3 is CASSQTREDTQYF. For the CDR3, the DNA is TGTGCCAGCAGCCAAACCCGGGAAGATACGCAGTATTTT.

The rearrangement joins TRBV29-1 to TRBJ1-1; D unclear. The V end was cut by 7 bases, the J end by 1 base, with 7 bases between. This CDR3 has 11 residues. Germline-derived CDR1 and CDR2 are SQVTM and ANQGSEA. CDR3 region: CSGTGNTEAFF. In DNA form, the CDR3 reads TGCAGCGGGACGGGGAACACTGAAGCTTTCTTT. The complete variable domain, with remaining parts taken from reference TRBV29-1 and TRBJ1-1, reads SAVISQKPSRDICQRGTSLTIQCQVDSQVTMMFWYRQQPGQSLTLIATANQGSEATYESGFVIDKFPISRPNLTFSTLTVSNMSPEDSSIYLCSGTGNTEAFFGQGTRLTVV.

This sequence joins TRBV6-1 and TRBJ2-3, with D maybe TRBD1 (6 bases). The germline V gene encodes CDR1 MNHNS and CDR2 SASEGT. Trimming took off 5 bases at V and 2 bases at J, with 20 bases between the two ends. This CDR3 is 17 amino acids long. The DNA of the CDR3 is TGTGCCAGCAGTCTTCAGGCTAGAGGGGGTTACACAGATACGCAGTATTTT. Encoded protein: CASSLQARGGYTDTQYF.

V gene TRBV20-1 combines with J gene TRBJ1-1; D remains unclear. V lost 4 bases and J 0 bases, leaving 6 bases between the germline ends. This CDR3 spans 12 amino acids. Germline CDR1 reads DFQATT; CDR2 reads SNEGSKA (reference sequence). For the CDR3, the DNA is TGCAGTGCTATGGTAATGAACACTGAAGCTTTCTTT. Protein: CSAMVMNTEAFF.

This clonotype appeared once. The V and J genes are TRBV6-5 and TRBJ2-1, with TRBD1 as a possible D gene (7 bases). Trimming removed 6 bases from V and 8 bases from J, with 20 bases in between. Germline values: CDR1 MNHEY, CDR2 SVGAGI. The CDR3 has 15 amino acids. CDR3 nucleotides: TGTGCCAGCAGACCCCAGGGGGGATCAGTCGATGAGCAGTTCTTC. This gives the protein CASRPQGGSVDEQFF.

The chain carries TRBV6-2 or TRBV6-3 and TRBJ1-5; D unresolved. The ends were cut back, 2 bases at V and 11 bases at J, with 10 bases in the middle. CDR3 length equals 12 residues. Germline V lookup: CDR1 MNHEY, CDR2 SVGEGT. The CDR3 nucleotides read TGTGCCAGCAGTTACGGGAGTGGGACCCAGCATTTT. Its protein product is CASSYGSGTQHF.

This clonotype was seen a few times. The chain has TRBV4-2 and TRBJ2-5; 7 bases are shared with TRBD2. The ends lost 5 bases at V and 6 bases at J; junction bases unmatched: 9. Germline V gene data show CDR1 as LGHNA and CDR2 as YNFKEQ. This CDR3 region has 14 residues. The CDR3 nucleotides read TGTGCCAGCAGCGCCAGGGAGGGCAGTCAGACCCAGTACTTC. The encoded protein is CASSAREGSQTQYF.

The chain recombines TRBV4-3 with TRBJ2-5; D not certain. Looked up from germline, CDR1 is LGHNA and CDR2 is YSLEER. V was shortened by 0 bases and J by 11 bases, with 16 bases between the two germline ends. CDR3 length: 14 residues. The CDR3 reads CASSQDLGHNEQYF. CDR3 nucleotide sequence: TGCGCCAGCAGCCAAGATTTAGGCCACAATGAGCAGTACTTC.

This clonotype was seen just once. The chain carries TRBV28 and TRBJ2-4, with 7 bases aligning to TRBD1. The end of the DNA is better explained by TRBJ2-7, so the J call may be wrong. Per the germline V gene, CDR1 is MDHEN and CDR2 is SYDVKM. This CDR3 region has 14 residues. Here the CDR3 reads CASASGTASYEQYF. The CDR3, as DNA: TGTGCCAGCGCCTCCGGGACAGCCTCCTACGAGCAGTACTTC.

The sample holds one count of this clonotype. This chain uses TRBV10-3 with TRBJ1-1; TRBD1 matches at 9 bases. The CDR3 extends over 14 amino acids. V was pared by 5 bases and J by 6 bases, with 7 bases of the junction left unmatched. Germline V gene sequence: CDR1 ENHRY, CDR2 SYGVKD. CDR3 DNA: TGTGCCATCAGTCTATTCAGACAGGGGGCTGAAGCTTTCTTT. Translating gives CAISLFRQGAEAFF.

J is TRBJ1-2 and V is TRBV12-3 or TRBV12-4; a possible D gene is TRBD1 (5 bases). The V end lost 3 bases, the J end lost 10 bases, and 18 bases lay between the germline ends. The CDR3 runs to 14 residues. Written as DNA, the CDR3 is TGTGCCAGCAGTTTTGATGGGACCTACAGTGTCTACACCTTC. As protein: CASSFDGTYSVYTF.

V is TRBV6-1 and J is TRBJ2-7, with D possibly being TRBD2 (5 bases). The CDR3 runs to 18 residues. CDR1 MNHNS and CDR2 SASEGT come from the germline V gene. The ends were cut back, 1 base at V and 2 bases at J, with 21 bases in the middle. CDR3 protein: CASSEGRGRGLRTYEQYF. As DNA, the CDR3 is TGTGCCAGCAGTGAAGGTCGTGGGAGAGGACTTCGAACCTACGAGCAGTACTTC.

The sample holds a few counts of this clonotype. The chain has TRBV7-2 and TRBJ2-7; D call uncertain. The V gene's germline CDR1 is SGHTA and CDR2 FQGNSA. The CDR3 has 12 amino acids. Trimming took off 1 base at V and 6 bases at J, with 7 bases between the two ends. CDR3 nucleotides: TGTGCCAGCAGCTTAGATAGAAGCGAGCAGTACTTC. This translates into CASSLDRSEQYF. The full variable domain, with the rest looked up from reference TRBV7-2 and TRBJ2-7, is GAGVSQSPSNKVTEKGKDVELRCDPISGHTALYWYRQSLGQGLEFLIYFQGNSAPDKSGLPSDRFSAERTGGSVSTLTIQRTQQEDSAVYLCASSLDRSEQYFGPGTRLTVT.

The rearrangement joins TRBV11-2 to TRBJ2-1, with TRBD2 matching over 7 bases. The CDR3 length is 17 residues. The germline V gene encodes CDR1 SGHAT and CDR2 FQNNGV. V was pared by 0 bases and J by 5 bases, with 10 bases of the junction left unmatched. The CDR3 sequence is CASSLELLAEIDNEQFF. In nucleotides, the CDR3 is TGTGCCAGCAGCTTAGAGCTCCTAGCGGAGATTGACAATGAGCAGTTCTTC. The whole variable domain, filled in from reference TRBV11-2 and TRBJ2-1, reads EAGVAQSPRYKIIEKRQSVAFWCNPISGHATLYWYQQILGQGPKLLIQFQNNGVVDDSQLPKDRFSAERLKGVDSTLKIQPAKLEDSAVYLCASSLELLAEIDNEQFFGPGTRLTVL.

The chain links TRBV11-2 to TRBJ2-7; D is uncertain. Trimming stripped 1 base from V and 0 bases from J, with 13 bases between. This CDR3 spans 16 amino acids. CDR1 SGHAT and CDR2 FQNNGV come from the germline V gene. CDR3 in amino acids: CASSLVYVRSSYEQYF. CDR3 bases: TGTGCCAGCAGCTTAGTCTACGTTAGGAGCTCCTACGAGCAGTACTTC. Using reference TRBV11-2 and TRBJ2-7 for the parts outside the CDR3, the full variable domain is EAGVAQSPRYKIIEKRQSVAFWCNPISGHATLYWYQQILGQGPKLLIQFQNNGVVDDSQLPKDRFSAERLKGVDSTLKIQPAKLEDSAVYLCASSLVYVRSSYEQYFGPGTRLTVT.

This chain joins TRBV3-1 and TRBJ1-2; D is unclear. Trimming pared 3 bases from V and 4 bases from J, leaving 12 bases between. From germline, CDR1 is LGHDT and CDR2 YNNKEL (reference sequence). The CDR3 totals 14 residues. CDR3 region: CASSQATGVYGYTF. The CDR3 DNA follows: TGTGCCAGCAGCCAGGCGACCGGGGTCTATGGCTACACCTTC.

The chain employs TRBV25-1 and TRBJ1-6; D call uncertain. This CDR3 has 19 residues. Germline V gene lookup returns CDR1 MGHDK and CDR2 SYGVNS. Deletions cut 0 bases from V and 1 base from J, with 16 bases between. The chain's CDR3 is CASSEYPFDPWSYNSPLHF. The CDR3, as DNA: TGTGCCAGCAGTGAATATCCCTTCGATCCTTGGTCCTATAATTCACCCCTCCACTTT.

As regards this clonotype: Relative to the germline gene, one junction end is altered; a read error may explain this. The chain is built from TRBV29-1 and TRBJ2-1, with D possibly matching TRBD2 (6 bases). The CDR3 is made up of 16 amino acids. In germline, CDR1 is SQVTM, CDR2 ANQGSEA. The CDR3 here is CSVGGGAESSYTEQFF. For the CDR3, the DNA is TGCAGCGTTGGAGGCGGGGCCGAAAGCTCCTACACTGAGCAGTTCTTC.

The chain is built from TRBV4-2 and TRBJ2-3; possible D gene TRBD2, 6 bases. CDR3 length equals 16 residues. CDR1 is LGHNA and CDR2 is YNFKEQ in the germline V gene. Trimming stripped 1 base from V and 2 bases from J, with 13 bases between. The CDR3 region is CASSQGTGVATDTQYF. CDR3 nucleotide sequence: TGTGCCAGCAGCCAAGGAACGGGGGTTGCCACAGATACGCAGTATTTT.